This T cell receptor beta chain was sequenced for a study of blood T cell repertoires in COVID-19. The overall study: Collection of acute and convalescent COVID-19 samples took place in the United States, Italy and Spain. Nucleic acid was either cDNA or gDNA, and it came from T cells, B-cell-depleted T cells, or PBMCs.

Germline loops: CDR1 MNHNS, CDR2 SASEGT. Trimming removed 2 bases at V and 0 bases at J, with 15 bases between. This CDR3 has 17 residues. Under the authors' procedure: Amplification of reference gene primers was used by the study to estimate nucleated cell counts. Clones were sequenced by immunoSEQ multiplex PCR, and TCRdb holds only the in-frame ones, with some missing. V, J and clone size reflect that table, while D and trimming were determined from the DNA. The sample holds under 30,000 clones; 94% are singletons and the top ten take 4%. Sequenced: peripheral blood. This sequence was found in a woman in her forties or fifties with active COVID-19. This chain connects TRBV6-1 to TRBJ2-3; D is possibly TRBD1 (6 bases). CDR3 region: CASSEWGTPTSTDTQYF. The DNA for the CDR3 is TGTGCCAGCAGTGAATGGGGGACACCTACTAGCACAGATACGCAGTATTTT.